This T cell receptor (beta chain) was profiled in a study of human T cells and chemical hapten exposure. The study's library attached unique molecular identifiers to single cDNA molecules. TCRdb reanalysed the RACE reads using MiXCR and keeps one entry per CDR3 protein. The repertoire has 190,000 or so distinct CDR3 sequences, around 25% of them found once; the top ten carry 2% to 2.5%. This sample's time point: patch test 3, about 24 weeks after DPC sensitization. Treatment described: therapeutic diphenylcyclopropenone sensitization with weekly scalp DPC. This clonotype was seen only a few times. The clonotype originates from a woman in her thirties or forties with alopecia areata. Some clones in this sample may be carry-over from other donors' samples. Source: whole blood, taken in connection with sensitization to the hapten diphenylcyclopropenone (DPC).

Written as DNA, the CDR3 is TGTGCCAGCAGGAACAGGGGTGCCAATCAGCCCCAGCATTTT. Protein: CASRNRGANQPQHF. The chain has TRBV28 and TRBJ1-5; 7 bases line up with TRBD1. There are 14 residues in the CDR3. The junction had 5 bases not matched to a gene; V was cut back by 6 bases and J by 3 bases. Germline V gives CDR1 MDHEN, CDR2 SYDVKM. Drawing the rest from reference TRBV28 and TRBJ1-5, the complete variable domain is DVKVTQSSRYLVKRTGEKVFLECVQDMDHENMFWYRQDPGLGLRLIYFSYDVKMKEKGDIPEGYSVSREKKERFSLILESASTNQTSMYLCASRNRGANQPQHFGDGTRLSIL.